This TCR beta chain was profiled in a study of OX40 agonist ivuxolimab in advanced cancers. Study-wide background: In this cohort, patients received ivuxolimab, an agonistic anti-OX40 (CD134) antibody. With a range of roughly 20 to 85, age averaged 60 years, and 65% to 90% were male.

V shed 0 bases, J shed 2 bases, and the junction held 7 bases outside the gene matches. Germline CDR1 and CDR2: SGHDN and FVKESK. The CDR3 sequence is 17 residues long. In regard to this clone: Its antigen is as yet unknown.

Study conclusions and caveats: The 0.1-3.0 mg/kg partial responders had among the lowest clonal expansion.

The method was immunoSEQ multiplex PCR; TCRdb's version includes in-frame clones alone and lacks a portion of them. Of approximately 130,000 clones listed, 90% were seen once; the top ten hold about 1.1%. Sequenced here: CD4+ or CD8+ T cells sorted from blood, sampled in a trial of the OX40 agonist ivuxolimab. This receptor was obtained from an adult with an advanced solid tumor such as melanoma, head and neck, liver or kidney cancer. This chain uses TRBV14 with TRBJ2-3; TRBD1 aligns across 8 bases. DNA of the CDR3: TGTGCCAGCAGCCAAGATGGTCCGGGACAGGACACAGATACGCAGTATTTT. As protein: CASSQDGPGQDTDTQYF.